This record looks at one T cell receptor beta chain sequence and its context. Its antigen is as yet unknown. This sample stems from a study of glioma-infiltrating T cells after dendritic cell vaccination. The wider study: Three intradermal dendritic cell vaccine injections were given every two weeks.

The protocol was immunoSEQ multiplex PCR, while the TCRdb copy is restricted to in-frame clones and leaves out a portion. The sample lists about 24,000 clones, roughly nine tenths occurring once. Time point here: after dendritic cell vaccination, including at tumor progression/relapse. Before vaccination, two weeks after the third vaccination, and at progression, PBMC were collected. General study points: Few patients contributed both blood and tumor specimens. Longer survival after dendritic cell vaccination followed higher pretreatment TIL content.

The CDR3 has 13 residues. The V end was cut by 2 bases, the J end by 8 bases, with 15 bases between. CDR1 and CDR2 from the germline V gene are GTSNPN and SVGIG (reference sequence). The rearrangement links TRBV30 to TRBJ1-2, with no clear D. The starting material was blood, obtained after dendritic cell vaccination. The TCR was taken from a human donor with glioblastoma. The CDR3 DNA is TGTGCCTGGAGTCTGGGAAAGGGAGGAGGCTACACCTTC. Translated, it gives CAWSLGKGGGYTF.